This T cell receptor beta chain derives from a study of siplizumab effects on memory and regulatory T cells. As concerns this clone: The antigen is unknown.

Germline V gene sequence: CDR1 SGHRS, CDR2 YFSETQ. The CDR3 sequence is 15 residues long. Trimming took 4 bases from V and 8 from J, leaving 18 bases between them. The method was immunoSEQ multiplex PCR; TCRdb's version includes in-frame clones alone and lacks a portion of them. The sample includes about 110,000 clones, roughly 90% of them seen just once. Findings of the study overall: Siplizumab led to significantly less abundant alloreactive sequences that could be traced back to unstimulated CD4+ memory cells. To unstimulated subsets, only a minor fraction of alloreactive clones could be mapped.

The chain employs TRBV5-1 and TRBJ1-4, with D unclear. Sequenced material: CD4+ T cells sorted from blood. The sequence was collected from a human donor in good health. This CDR3 is CASSEQATGREKLFF. In DNA, the CDR3 is TGCGCCAGCAGCGAGCAGGCCACCGGACGGGAAAAACTGTTTTTT.